The 13 T cell receptor beta chains reported below all come from one sample, sequenced in a study of shared clonotypes between healthy human individuals. Sequencing used immunoSEQ multiplex PCR; TCRdb keeps in-frame clones, though not all of them. Of about 1.1 million clones in the sample, 70% to 80% were seen once. The sample consisted of memory CD4+ T cells from PBMCs. Described subset: CD45RA-negative fraction. These receptors came from a man younger than 30 in good health. Some clones in this sample may be carry-over from other donors' samples.

J is TRBJ1-4 and V is TRBV19; no clear D gene. V lost 5 bases to trimming and J lost 5 bases, with 18 bases between them. Germline lookup yields CDR1 LNHDA and CDR2 SQIVND (reference sequence). The CDR3 has 16 residues. In DNA, the CDR3 is TGTGCCAGTAGTCCTGGTACTCGGAGTATCAATGAAAAACTGTTTTTT. It yields the protein CASSPGTRSINEKLFF.

The rearrangement joins TRBV9 to TRBJ1-2, with TRBD1 identical over 10 bases. Germline CDR1 SGDLS, CDR2 YYNGEE. The V segment lost 0 bases and the J segment 7 bases; nucleotides outside the gene matches: 9. The CDR3 contains 16 residues. The CDR3 spells CASSVALGTGVGGYTF. The CDR3 DNA reads as TGTGCCAGCAGCGTAGCTCTCGGGACAGGGGTCGGTGGCTACACCTTC.

The rearrangement uses TRBV5-6 and TRBJ2-1; TRBD2 aligns across 7 bases. The V and J ends lost 4 bases and 8 bases, in that order; junction bases with no gene match: 15. CDR3 length equals 16 residues. CDR1 and CDR2 (germline): SGHDT, YYEEEE. CDR3 loop: CASSLLSAAGIHEQFF. Written as DNA, the CDR3 is TGTGCCAGCAGCCTGCTTAGTGCAGCGGGAATCCATGAGCAGTTCTTC.

The rearrangement links TRBV7-7 to TRBJ2-1; 7 bases are a match to TRBD2. J lost 4 bases, V lost 4 bases, and 7 bases had no gene match. This CDR3 is 15 amino acids long. In germline, CDR1 is SSHAT, CDR2 FNYEAQ (reference sequence). This CDR3 reads CASSSGTTSYNEQFF. CDR3 DNA: TGTGCCAGCAGCTCCGGGACTACATCTTACAATGAGCAGTTCTTC.

The V and J genes are TRBV18 and TRBJ1-4; 9 positions agree with TRBD1. The CDR3 totals 16 residues. Germline-derived CDR1 and CDR2 are KGHSH and LQKENI. V trimming: 3 bases; J trimming: 8 bases; junction bases outside the gene matches: 10. The CDR3 is CASSPRRTGVEEKLFF. The CDR3 DNA is TGTGCCAGCTCACCGCGACGGACAGGGGTGGAAGAAAAACTGTTTTTT.

Here the CDR3 reads CASSLASGGETQYF. The CDR3 nucleotides read TGTGCCAGCAGCTTAGCTAGCGGGGGAGAGACCCAGTACTTC. This chain connects TRBV11-3 to TRBJ2-5; 10 bases are a match to TRBD2. V trimming: 1 base; J trimming: 4 bases; junction bases outside the gene matches: 0. Germline V gives CDR1 SGHNT, CDR2 YENEEA. The CDR3 has 14 amino acids.

The chain links TRBV5-1 to TRBJ2-7, with a tentative D call TRBD2 (5 bases). CDR1 and CDR2 from the germline V gene are SGHRS and YFSETQ. Trimming removed 5 bases from V and 6 bases from J, with 9 bases in between. The CDR3 contains 11 residues. This chain's CDR3 is CASRDEGEQYF. In DNA, the CDR3 is TGCGCCAGCAGGGACGAGGGCGAGCAGTACTTC.

The rearrangement links TRBV2 to TRBJ1-5, with 8 bases lining up with TRBD1. With V trimmed by 7 bases and J by 7 bases, 12 bases remained unmatched. CDR1 and CDR2 from the germline V gene are SNHLY and FYNNEI. The CDR3 contains 15 residues. The CDR3 region is CASTTQGQAAQPQHF. DNA of the CDR3: TGTGCCAGCACCACCCAGGGACAGGCTGCCCAGCCCCAGCATTTT.

The chain has TRBV27 and TRBJ1-1; the match to TRBD1 covers 7 bases. With 5 bases clipped from V and 5 bases from J, the junction kept 11 bases outside the gene matches. The CDR3 has 15 residues. CDR1 and CDR2 (germline): MNHEY, SMNVEV (reference sequence). The CDR3 coding sequence is TGTGCCAGCAGTCCATGGGGTACCAGGGGGACTGAAGCTTTCTTT. Translating gives CASSPWGTRGTEAFF.

This clone was counted only a few times. The chain carries TRBV18 and TRBJ1-1; no clear D. The CDR3 consists of 14 residues. V was pared by 3 bases and J by 8 bases, with 16 bases between. The germline CDR1 and CDR2 sequences are KGHSH and LQKENI. The CDR3 region has the DNA TGTGCCAGCTCACCGTCCGTGGTCCCGGGAGAAGCTTTCTTT. Translated: CASSPSVVPGEAFF.

This chain uses TRBV6-4 with TRBJ1-2; weak D call: TRBD1 (6 bases). V was shortened by 5 bases and J by 8 bases, with 18 bases between the two germline ends. The CDR3 length is 14 residues. CDR1 and CDR2 from the germline V gene are MRHNA and SNTAGT. Here the CDR3 DNA reads TGTGCCAGCAGTTCCCAGGGAAACGGGGGCGGCTACACCTTC. It codes for CASSSQGNGGGYTF.

This clone was seen a single time. The V gene is TRBV28, the J gene TRBJ1-5; TRBD1 matches at 9 bases. The V and J ends lost 6 bases and 2 bases, in that order; junction bases with no gene match: 17. The germline V gene has CDR1 MDHEN and CDR2 SYDVKM. CDR3 length: 19 amino acids. The CDR3 coding sequence is TGTGCCAGCAGATCACCCGGGACAGGGTATATAGGAGGCAATCAGCCCCAGCATTTT. Protein sequence: CASRSPGTGYIGGNQPQHF. The variable domain in full, completed from reference TRBV28 and TRBJ1-5, reads DVKVTQSSRYLVKRTGEKVFLECVQDMDHENMFWYRQDPGLGLRLIYFSYDVKMKEKGDIPEGYSVSREKKERFSLILESASTNQTSMYLCASRSPGTGYIGGNQPQHFGDGTRLSIL.

The chain has TRBV7-2 and TRBJ2-7; D may match TRBD1 or TRBD2 (5 bases each). Germline V CDR1 and CDR2: SGHTA, FQGNSA. Trimming took off 6 bases at V and 1 base at J, with 13 bases between the two ends. The CDR3 consists of 14 residues. The CDR3 reads CASRTGTSSYEQYF. The CDR3 DNA sequence: TGTGCCAGCAGGACCGGGACCTCATCCTACGAGCAGTACTTC.